This T cell receptor (beta chain) was profiled in a study of T cell changes during pregnancy in multiple sclerosis. This clone turned up a few times. Clones were sequenced by immunoSEQ multiplex PCR, and TCRdb holds only the in-frame ones, with some missing. The table includes about 79,000 clones, 75% to 95% detected once. The clonotype was recovered from a female donor with multiple sclerosis, enrolled in a pregnancy study. The sample consisted of CD4+ T cells from peripheral blood mononuclear cells, taken in the second trimester of pregnancy.

CDR3 loop: CASRPTGKGSPLHF. The CDR3 nucleotides read TGTGCCAGCAGGCCGACAGGGAAAGGTTCACCCCTCCACTTT. The J gene is TRBJ1-6, the V gene TRBV6-5; 7 nucleotides match TRBD1. The CDR3 totals 14 residues. The germline gives CDR1 MNHEY, CDR2 SVGAGI. With 6 bases clipped from V and 9 bases from J, the junction kept 8 bases outside the gene matches.